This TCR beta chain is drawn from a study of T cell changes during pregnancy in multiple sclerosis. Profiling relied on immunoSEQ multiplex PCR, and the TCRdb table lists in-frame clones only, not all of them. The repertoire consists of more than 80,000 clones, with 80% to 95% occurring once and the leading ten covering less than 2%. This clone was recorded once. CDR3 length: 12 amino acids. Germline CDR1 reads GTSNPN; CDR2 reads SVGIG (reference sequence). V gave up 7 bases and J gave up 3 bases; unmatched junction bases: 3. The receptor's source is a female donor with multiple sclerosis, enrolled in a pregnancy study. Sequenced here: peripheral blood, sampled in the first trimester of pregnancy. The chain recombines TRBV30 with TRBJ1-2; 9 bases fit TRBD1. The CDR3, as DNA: TGTGCCTCAACAGGGGGCTACTATGGCTACACCTTC. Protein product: CASTGGYYGYTF.